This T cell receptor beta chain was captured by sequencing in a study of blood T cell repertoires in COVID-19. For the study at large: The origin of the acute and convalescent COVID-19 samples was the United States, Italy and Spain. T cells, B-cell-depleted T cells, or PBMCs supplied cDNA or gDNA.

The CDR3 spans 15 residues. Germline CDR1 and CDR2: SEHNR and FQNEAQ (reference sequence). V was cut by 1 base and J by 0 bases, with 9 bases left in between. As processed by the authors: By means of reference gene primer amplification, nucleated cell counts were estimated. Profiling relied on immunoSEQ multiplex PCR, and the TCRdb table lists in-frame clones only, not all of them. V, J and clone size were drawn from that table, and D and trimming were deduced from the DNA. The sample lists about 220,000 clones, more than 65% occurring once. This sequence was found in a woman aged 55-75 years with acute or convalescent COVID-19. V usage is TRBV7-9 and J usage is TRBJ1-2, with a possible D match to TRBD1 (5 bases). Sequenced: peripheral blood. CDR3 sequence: CASSLGAGTNYGYTF. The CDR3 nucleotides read TGTGCCAGCAGCTTAGGAGCAGGGACTAACTATGGCTACACCTTC.